This T cell receptor (beta chain) emerged from a study of shared clonotypes between healthy human individuals. This CDR3 spans 13 amino acids. V lost 4 bases and J 4 bases, leaving 10 bases between the germline ends. Germline CDR1 is LNHDA and CDR2 is SQIVND (reference sequence). General study results and limits: Deeper or shallower sequencing was expected to change how clonotypes are shared among donors.

As concerns this clone: What it recognizes is unknown. Other DNA sequences within the sample encode an identical CDR3.

Assay runs were performed at deep level. Here immunoSEQ multiplex PCR was the method, and the copy in TCRdb shows in-frame clones only, minus some. The top ten hold 0.36% of the sample, which has about 2.4 million clones, 80% to 95% seen once. Participating donors were healthy, HIV-negative adults free of recent acute infections or vaccinations. Division of CD4+ cells produced a CD45RA+ naive subset and a CD45RA-negative memory subset. The TCR originated in a man aged 18 to 30 in good health. Some clones in this sample may be carry-over from other donors' samples. This chain links TRBV19 with TRBJ1-2; possible D gene TRBD1, 6 bases. Material for sequencing was naive CD4+ T cells from PBMCs. Subset reported: CD45RA+ positively selected. CDR3 in amino acids: CASSTQGIYGYTF. CDR3 nucleotide sequence: TGTGCCAGTAGTACGCAGGGGATCTATGGCTACACCTTC. The full variable domain, with the rest looked up from reference TRBV19 and TRBJ1-2, is DGGITQSPKYLFRKEGQNVTLSCEQNLNHDAMYWYRQDPGQGLRLIYYSQIVNDFQKGDIAEGYSVSREKKESFPLTVTSAQKNPTAFYLCASSTQGIYGYTFGSGTRLTVV.